One sample yielded the 15 T cell receptor beta chains listed below, sequenced in a study of tumor and adjacent non-tumor tissue in lung cancer. This sample's RNA came from whole unsorted tissue. The library came from three nested PCR rounds adapted from ARM-PCR protocols. TCRdb ran MiXCR on the multiplex PCR reads and lists one entry per CDR3 protein. This sample has roughly 150,000 distinct CDR3 sequences; around 60% occur once, and the top ten carry 15% to 20%. The sequenced material came from lung tumor tissue. These receptors originate from a man aged 55 to 70 with small cell lung cancer.

The chain joins TRBV10-3 to TRBJ2-1; 13 bases fit TRBD2. There are 16 residues in the CDR3. V trimming: 2 bases; J trimming: 9 bases; junction bases outside the gene matches: 7. Germline V gene data show CDR1 as ENHRY and CDR2 as SYGVKD. The CDR3 bases are TGTGCCATCAGTGAGACGGGACTAGCGGGAATTGGTGAGCAGTTCTTC. Translation: CAISETGLAGIGEQFF.

This clonotype has just a few counts. This chain connects TRBV24-1 to TRBJ2-1; 11 bases align to TRBD1. Germline V gene sequence: CDR1 KGHDR, CDR2 SFDVKD. This CDR3 comprises 15 residues. V lost 5 bases and J lost 6; bases outside the gene matches: 5. This chain's CDR3 is CATSGPGQGGNEQFF. The DNA for the CDR3 is TGTGCCACCAGTGGGCCGGGACAGGGGGGCAATGAGCAGTTCTTC.

With respect to this clonotype: A junction end diverges from the germline sequence, so it may reflect a read error. CDR3 loop: CSAGDSAQPGGFELFF. CDR3 coding DNA: TGCAGTGCTGGAGATAGCGCGCAGCCTGGGGGGTTTGAGCTGTTCTTC. This chain links TRBV20-1 with TRBJ2-1; TRBD2 is a possible D gene (6 bases). The germline V gene has CDR1 DFQATT and CDR2 SNEGSKA (reference sequence). The CDR3 totals 16 residues.

The table lists this clonotype with many counts. V is TRBV6-1 and J is TRBJ1-1; D not resolved. Germline CDR1 and CDR2: MNHNS and SASEGT. The CDR3 runs 12 residues. V lost 3 bases, J lost 4 bases, and 6 bases lay in between. CDR3 region: CASSERFTEAFF. CDR3 DNA sequence: TGTGCCAGCAGTGAGAGATTCACTGAAGCTTTCTTT.

As for this clonotype: A much bigger clone sits one base away, suggesting this may be a read error. This chain joins TRBV7-8 and TRBJ1-5; D is unclear. The CDR3 is 15 residues long. V lost 4 bases, J lost 1 base, and 11 bases lay in between. Germline V lookup: CDR1 SGHVS, CDR2 FQNEAQ. The CDR3: CASSSNSGSNQPQHF. The CDR3 coding sequence is TGTGCCAGCAGCTCGAACAGTGGGAGCAATCAGCCCCAGCATTTT. Full variable domain (rest looked up from reference TRBV7-8 and TRBJ1-5): GAGVSQSPRYKVAKRGQDVALRCDPISGHVSLFWYQQALGQGPEFLTYFQNEAQLDKSGLPSDRFFAERPEGSVSTLKIQRTQQEDSAVYLCASSSNSGSNQPQHFGDGTRLSIL.

Comment on this clonotype: A much larger clone lies a single base off, so this may be a read error. The rearrangement uses TRBV5-5 and TRBJ2-2; no clear D. The CDR3 extends over 11 amino acids. CDR1 is SGHKS, CDR2 YYEKEE, per germline (reference sequence). The CDR3 sequence is CVSSWTGELFF. CDR3 coding DNA: TGTGTCAGCAGTTGGACCGGGGAGCTGTTTTTT.

Turning to this clonotype: Likely a read error: the CDR3 ends without its conserved phenylalanine or tryptophan. This chain connects TRBV11-1 to TRBJ2-7; D perhaps matches TRBD2 (5 bases). V lost 7 bases and J 4 bases, leaving 23 bases between the germline ends. The CDR3 has 16 residues. The V gene's germline CDR1 is SGHAT and CDR2 FQDESV (reference sequence). DNA for the CDR3: TGTGCCAGCAATTACCTCTCTTCCAGGACTGCGTACGAGCAGTACTCC. It specifies CASNYLSSRTAYEQYS.

The CDR3 region is CASSRAGVGQYF. CDR3 nucleotide sequence: TGTGCCAGCAGTCGAGCCGGAGTAGGGCAGTACTTC. The chain uses TRBV11-2 and TRBJ2-7, with D unclear. Germline V gene sequence: CDR1 SGHAT, CDR2 FQNNGV. The CDR3 contains 12 residues. V was clipped by 6 bases and J by 9 bases, with 15 bases between them.

The chain carries TRBV7-3 and TRBJ2-3; a weak D match, TRBD2 (7 bases). The CDR3 totals 17 residues. Trimming removed 1 base at V and 5 bases at J, with 19 bases between. Per germline, CDR1 SGHTA and CDR2 FQGTGA. The CDR3 here is CASSLIGGGGAGDTQYF. The CDR3 DNA is TGTGCCAGCAGCTTAATCGGTGGAGGGGGGGCAGGAGATACGCAGTATTTT.

The genes are TRBV5-4 and TRBJ2-5; D unresolved. This CDR3 spans 13 amino acids. In germline, CDR1 is SGHNT, CDR2 YYREEE (reference sequence). V was trimmed by 8 bases and J by 0 bases, leaving 11 bases between them. As DNA, the CDR3 is TGTGCCAGTAGATTAACATACCAAGAGACCCAGTACTTC. Encoded protein: CASRLTYQETQYF.

As concerns this clonotype: At one of its ends the junction is not consistent with the germline gene, which may arise from a read error. The CDR3 nucleotides read TGCAGTGCTAGTCTGACTAGCATAGCCAAAAACACTCAGTACTTC. Amino acids: CSASLTSIAKNTQYF. J is TRBJ2-4 and V is TRBV20-1; 7 bases line up with TRBD2. CDR1 is DFQATT and CDR2 is SNEGSKA in the germline V gene (reference sequence). The CDR3 is 15 residues long.

Of note for this clonotype: Germline is not matched at one junction end, which may reflect a read error. The rearrangement uses TRBV29-1 and TRBJ2-6; a possible D gene is TRBD1 (5 bases). Germline V lookup: CDR1 SQVTM, CDR2 ANQGSEA. The CDR3 is 14 amino acids. In DNA form, the CDR3 reads TGCAGCGTTGGGTCAATCTCTGGGGCCAACGTCCTTACTTTC. Translating it yields CSVGSISGANVLTF.

Note on this clonotype: Given a much more abundant clone one base away, this may be a read error. V and J are TRBV6-2 or TRBV6-3 and TRBJ2-4; D is undetermined. V shed 2 bases and J shed 8 bases, with 22 bases lying between them. The germline V gene has CDR1 MNHEY and CDR2 SVGEGT. CDR3 length: 17 residues. The CDR3, as DNA: TGTGCCAGCAGTTACAGCTCGAAGGACCGTTCCTCGGACATTCAGTACTTC. Its translation is CASSYSSKDRSSDIQYF.

The J gene is TRBJ2-4, the V gene TRBV12-3 or TRBV12-4; 9 nucleotides match TRBD1. With 7 bases clipped from V and 8 bases from J, the junction kept 6 bases outside the gene matches. The CDR3 runs 13 residues. This chain's CDR3 is CASNPGQGYIQYF. The CDR3 nucleotides read TGTGCCAGCAACCCGGGACAGGGCTACATTCAGTACTTC.

Comments on this clonotype: Being one base from a much bigger clone, this may be a read error. The chain uses TRBV12-3 or TRBV12-4 and TRBJ2-5; no firm D call. This CDR3 region has 13 residues. The chain's CDR3 is CASGFAGLETQYF. CDR3 bases: TGTGCCAGCGGTTTTGCAGGTCTTGAGACCCAGTACTTC.